These T cell receptor beta chains were read from a single sample in a study of T cells in Graves' hyperthyroidism and ophthalmopathy. TCRdb recomputed calls from the multiplex PCR reads with MiXCR, one row per CDR3 protein. The table has around 350,000 distinct CDR3 sequences, more than 15% seen once; the top ten hold about 27%. Sequenced input: blood. The receptors originated from a young woman with Graves' hyperthyroidism that later progressed to Graves' ophthalmopathy. Both conserved end residues are part of each CDR3. The D gene is left open where the match is weak. Clone size appears in some rows only: once, few, many, or a class for an expanded clone.

TRBJ2-3 TRBD2 TRBV20-1 many CSASIAGGRTDTQYF TGCAGTGCTAGTATAGCGGGAGGTCGCACAGATACGCAGTATTTT
TRBJ2-7 - TRBV6-1 - CASMGLGPEQYF TGTGCCAGCATGGGGCTAGGGCCCGAGCAGTACTTC
TRBJ1-2 - TRBV29-1 - CSVLPRDFYLEGYTF TGCAGCGTTCTGCCCCGGGACTTTTATTTGGAGGGCTACACCTTC
TRBJ2-1 TRBD1 TRBV30 many CAWDAGGAEQFF TGTGCCTGGGATGCAGGGGGCGCTGAGCAGTTCTTC
TRBJ2-3 TRBD2 TRBV27 - CASSFLIAGGPYGTDTQYF TGTGCCAGCAGTTTCCTCATAGCGGGAGGGCCGTACGGGACAGATACGCAGTATTTT
TRBJ2-7 TRBD1 TRBV4-3 - CASSQELGDRPYEQYF TGCGCCAGCAGCCAAGAACTGGGGGACAGACCCTACGAGCAGTACTTC
TRBJ1-1 - TRBV2 many CASRVDSPEAFF TGTGCCAGCAGGGTGGACAGTCCTGAAGCTTTCTTT
TRBJ1-4 - TRBV9 - CASSVSGAMSNEKLFF TGTGCCAGCAGCGTATCTGGGGCTATGTCTAATGAAAAACTGTTTTTT
TRBJ1-5 - TRBV10-3 many CAIRSDGGNQPQHF TGTGCCATCAGATCTGACGGGGGGAATCAGCCCCAGCATTTT
TRBJ1-4 - TRBV20-1 many CSARRASTNEKLFF TGCAGTGCTAGAAGGGCCTCAACTAATGAAAAACTGTTTTTT
TRBJ2-7 - TRBV10-1 many CASSDRGPYEQYF TGCGCCAGCAGTGACCGGGGGCCCTACGAGCAGTACTTC
TRBJ1-2 - TRBV3-1 many CASSQDGGYTF TGTGCCAGCAGCCAGGACGGAGGCTACACCTTC
TRBJ2-5 - TRBV7-8 many CASTAGAEETQYF TGTGCCAGCACCGCAGGGGCAGAAGAGACCCAGTACTTC
TRBJ2-1 TRBD2 TRBV7-9 many CASSLGGTSGSYEQFF TGTGCCAGCAGCTTAGGAGGGACTAGCGGCTCTTATGAGCAGTTCTTC
TRBJ2-7 TRBD1 TRBV6-2/TRBV6-3 many CASSGQGGTYEQYF TGTGCCAGCTCCGGACAGGGAGGAACCTACGAGCAGTACTTC
TRBJ2-7 TRBD1 TRBV30 few CAWSPLRGTGKDEQYF TGTGCCTGGAGTCCACTGCGTGGGACAGGGAAGGACGAGCAGTACTTC
TRBJ2-1 TRBD2 TRBV11-2 many CASSLIGTSQFF TGTGCCAGCAGCTTAATTGGGACTAGCCAGTTCTTC
TRBJ1-1 TRBD1 TRBV6-1 many CASSYTGGRNTEAFF TGTGCCAGCAGCTACACAGGGGGGAGGAACACTGAAGCTTTCTTT
TRBJ2-5 TRBD2 TRBV20-1 few CSARGGSGRVETQYF TGCAGTGCTAGAGGTGGTAGCGGGAGAGTGGAGACCCAGTACTTC
TRBJ2-2 TRBD1 TRBV18 - CASSPRDRALYANTGELFF TGTGCCAGCTCACCCCGGGACAGGGCACTGTACGCGAACACCGGGGAGCTGTTTTTT
TRBJ1-2 TRBD1 TRBV27 few CASSLTLGQGVNYGYTF TGTGCCAGCAGTTTAACCCTTGGACAGGGGGTTAACTATGGCTACACCTTC
TRBJ1-5 - TRBV28 many CASSSTTPGSGYSNQPQHF TGTGCCAGCAGTTCAACCACCCCCGGGTCAGGTTATAGCAATCAGCCCCAGCATTTT
TRBJ1-1 - TRBV7-9 many CASSSLIPGPEAFF TGTGCCAGCAGCTCACTCATACCTGGCCCTGAAGCTTTCTTT
TRBJ2-4 TRBD1 TRBV7-9 - CASSSGTGLDKNIQYF TGTGCCAGCAGCTCTGGGACAGGGCTTGACAAAAACATTCAGTACTTC
TRBJ2-3 TRBD1 TRBV5-1 - CASSSTGAWSADTQYF TGCGCCAGCAGCTCCACAGGGGCGTGGAGCGCAGATACGCAGTATTTT
TRBJ1-6 - TRBV27 many CASRGPYNSPLHF TGTGCCAGCAGGGGTCCTTATAATTCACCCCTCCACTTT
TRBJ2-7 - TRBV20-1 - CSAGPTWGSYEQYF TGCAGTGCTGGTCCCACATGGGGATCCTACGAGCAGTACTTC
TRBJ2-2 TRBD1 TRBV20-1 many CSARRQGWTGELFF TGCAGTGCTAGAAGACAGGGGTGGACCGGGGAGCTGTTTTTT
TRBJ2-5 - TRBV10-3 many CATLGPDETQYF TGTGCCACCTTAGGACCAGATGAGACCCAGTACTTC
TRBJ1-3 TRBD1 TRBV6-2/TRBV6-3 many CASSLPLQGKTGNTIYF TGTGCCAGCAGTCTCCCATTACAGGGGAAGACGGGAAACACCATATATTTT
TRBJ2-5 - TRBV7-2 many CASSPGTAETQYF TGTGCCAGCAGCCCCGGGACTGCGGAGACCCAGTACTTC
TRBJ1-2 TRBD1 TRBV3-1 many CASSLDLRDREHGYTF TGTGCCAGCAGCCTAGACCTCCGGGACAGGGAACATGGCTACACCTTC
TRBJ2-7 - TRBV18 few CASSPGRGSYEQYF TGTGCCAGCTCACCAGGGCGGGGCTCCTACGAGCAGTACTTC
TRBJ2-3 TRBD2 TRBV29-1 - CSALAGGGDTQYF TGCAGCGCTTTAGCGGGAGGTGGAGATACGCAGTATTTT
TRBJ2-7 - TRBV5-6 - CASSLERPYEQYF TGTGCCAGCAGCTTGGAACGACCCTACGAGCAGTACTTC
TRBJ2-3 - TRBV7-9 many CASSLEGFSTDTQYF TGTGCCAGCAGCCTGGAGGGTTTTAGCACAGATACGCAGTATTTT
TRBJ1-5 TRBD1 TRBV5-5 - CASSVGQGRQPQHF TGTGCCAGCAGCGTCGGACAGGGACGTCAGCCCCAGCATTTT
TRBJ2-2 - TRBV11-3 few CASSLGGRMNTGELFF TGTGCCAGCAGCCTTGGAGGGAGGATGAACACCGGGGAGCTGTTTTTT
TRBJ2-2 TRBD2 TRBV3-1 - CASSPLGGSYTGELFF TGTGCCAGCAGCCCTTTGGGCGGGAGCTATACCGGGGAGCTGTTTTTT
TRBJ1-1 - TRBV11-2 many CASSFRQNDEAFF TGTGCCAGCAGCTTCCGACAGAACGATGAAGCTTTCTTT
TRBJ2-1 - TRBV6-6 many CASSYVVPLSYNEQFF TGTGCCAGCAGTTACGTCGTCCCATTGTCCTACAATGAGCAGTTCTTC
TRBJ1-5 - TRBV18 many CASSLDPNQPQHF TGTGCCAGCTCACTCGATCCTAATCAGCCCCAGCATTTT
TRBJ2-6 TRBD2 TRBV27 few CASSSGTTHSGANVLTF TGTGCCAGCAGTTCCGGGACTACACACTCTGGGGCCAACGTCCTGACTTTC
TRBJ2-5 TRBD2 TRBV6-2/TRBV6-3 many CASSYPRLARELETQYF TGTGCCAGCAGTTACCCCAGACTAGCCCGAGAACTAGAGACCCAGTACTTC